Below, one TCR beta chain is given with its context. Its antigen is undetermined. The data were obtained in a study of cytomegalovirus exposure and HLA in healthy donors. The study ran its PCR with 60 Vbeta and 13 Jbeta primers. The data were produced by immunoSEQ multiplex PCR, yet TCRdb's version contains in-frame clones alone and is incomplete. The table records around 110,000 clones, 50% to 70% of them present only once. Germline-derived CDR1 and CDR2 are SEHNR and FQNEAQ (reference sequence). V shed 2 bases, J shed 1 base, and the junction held 11 bases outside the gene matches. There are 17 residues in the CDR3. Points from the study as a whole: It is likely that the observed cluster of highly shared sequence variants was a sequencing artifact. A few chains tied to CMV proved CMV antigen-specific in vitro. Despite most TCR sequences being rare, some public TCRs occurred in many donors. The study recorded 150 to 200 TCR beta chains that were cytomegalovirus-associated.

The TCR sequence derives from a woman between 40 and 55 years old in good health and CMV-seropositive. The chain has TRBV7-9 and TRBJ2-7, with 7 bases aligning to TRBD2. The sequencing input was PBMCs. The CDR3 here is CASSLRVGGETSYEQYF. In nucleotides, the CDR3 is TGTGCCAGCAGCTTAAGGGTTGGGGGGGAAACGTCCTACGAGCAGTACTTC.